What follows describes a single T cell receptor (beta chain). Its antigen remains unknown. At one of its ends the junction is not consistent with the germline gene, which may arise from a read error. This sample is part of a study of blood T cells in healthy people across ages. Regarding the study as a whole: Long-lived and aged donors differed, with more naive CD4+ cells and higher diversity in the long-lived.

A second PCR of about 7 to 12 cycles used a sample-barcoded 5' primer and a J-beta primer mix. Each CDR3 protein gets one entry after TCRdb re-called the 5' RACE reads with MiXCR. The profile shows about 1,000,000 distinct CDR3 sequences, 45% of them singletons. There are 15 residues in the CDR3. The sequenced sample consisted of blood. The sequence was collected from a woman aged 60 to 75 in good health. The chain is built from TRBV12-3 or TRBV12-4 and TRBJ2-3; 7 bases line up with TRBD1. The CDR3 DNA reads TGTGCCAGCAGTCAACGGGGACAGAGGGGAGATGCGCAGTATTTT. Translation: CASSQRGQRGDAQYF.